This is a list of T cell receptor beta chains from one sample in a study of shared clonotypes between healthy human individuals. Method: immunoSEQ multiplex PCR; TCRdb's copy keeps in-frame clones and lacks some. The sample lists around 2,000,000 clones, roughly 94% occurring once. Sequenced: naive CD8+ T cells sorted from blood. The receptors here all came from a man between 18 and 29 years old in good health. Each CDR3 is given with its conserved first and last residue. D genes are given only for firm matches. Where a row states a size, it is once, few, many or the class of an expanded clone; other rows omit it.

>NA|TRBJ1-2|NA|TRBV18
TGTGCCAGCTCAGCCAGCCCGGTTCCTATTCAGAAGGTTGGCTACACCTTC
CASSASPVPIQKVGYTF
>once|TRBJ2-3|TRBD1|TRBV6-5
TGTGCCAGCAGCGACAGGGACGCGGATACGCAGTATTTT
CASSDRDADTQYF
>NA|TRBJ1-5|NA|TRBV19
TGTGCCAGTAGTATAGATAAGGAGGGCAATCAGCCCCAGCATTTT
CASSIDKEGNQPQHF
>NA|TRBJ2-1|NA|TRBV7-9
TGTGCCAGCAGGCCGGCCTCCATGGGCGAGCAGTTCTTC
CASRPASMGEQFF
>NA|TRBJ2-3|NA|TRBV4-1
TGCGCCAGCAGCCAAGGAAGAGATACGCAGTATTTT
CASSQGRDTQYF
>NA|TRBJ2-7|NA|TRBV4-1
TGCGCCAGCAGCGAACAGTTGGCCTACGAGCAGTACTTC
CASSEQLAYEQYF
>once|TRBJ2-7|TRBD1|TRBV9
TGTGCCAGCAGCCCAGAGGGACAGATCTCCTACGAGCAGTACTTC
CASSPEGQISYEQYF
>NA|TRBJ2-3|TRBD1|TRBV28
TGTGCCAGCAGTCTCCCTCCGGGACAGGGTCCCCTTTATGACACAGATACGCAGTATTTT
CASSLPPGQGPLYDTDTQYF
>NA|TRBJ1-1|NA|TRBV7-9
TGTGCCAGCCCAGGTGGGGGGTTGAACACTGAAGCTTTCTTT
CASPGGGLNTEAFF
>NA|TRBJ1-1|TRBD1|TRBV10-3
TGTGCCATCACTTCCGACAGGGCGGCGAACACTGAAGCTTTCTTT
CAITSDRAANTEAFF
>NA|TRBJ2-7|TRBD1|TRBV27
TGTGCCAGCAGCGCAGGGGGCCCCACATACGAGCAGTACTTC
CASSAGGPTYEQYF
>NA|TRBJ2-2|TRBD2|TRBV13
TGTGCCAGCAGCACGGGACTAGAAACCCGGGAGCTGTTTTTT
CASSTGLETRELFF
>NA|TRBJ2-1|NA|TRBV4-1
TGCGCCAGCAGCCAAGTGGACCAGGGGCATGAGCAGTTCTTC
CASSQVDQGHEQFF
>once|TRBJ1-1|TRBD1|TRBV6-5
TGTGCCAGCAGTCTCCCGGGACAGGGGACTGAAGCTTTCTTT
CASSLPGQGTEAFF
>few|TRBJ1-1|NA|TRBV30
TGTGCCTGGAGTGTAGGGTTGGGAGACACTGAAGCTTTCTTT
CAWSVGLGDTEAFF
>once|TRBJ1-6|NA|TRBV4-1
TGCGCCAGCAGCCAAGATAGTCTAGACATCGGGTCATCACCCCTCCACTTT
CASSQDSLDIGSSPLHF
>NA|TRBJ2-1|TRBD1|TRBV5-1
TGCGCCAGCAGCACCGGGACAGGGTGGTACAATGAGCAGTTCTTC
CASSTGTGWYNEQFF
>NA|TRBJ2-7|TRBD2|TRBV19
TGTGCCAGTAGTGCAGCGGGAGGGCCCTACGAGCAGTACTTC
CASSAAGGPYEQYF
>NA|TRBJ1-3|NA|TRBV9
TGTGCCAGCAGCGTAGGATCGGGATCTGGAAACACCATATATTTT
CASSVGSGSGNTIYF
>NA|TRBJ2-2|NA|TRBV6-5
TGTGCCAGCAGCCCGACAGAAACCGGGGAGCTGTTTTTT
CASSPTETGELFF
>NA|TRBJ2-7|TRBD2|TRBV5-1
TGCGCCAGCAGCTTGTTGGCAGGCGGGGGTGTGTACGAGAACGAGCAGTACTTC
CASSLLAGGGVYENEQYF
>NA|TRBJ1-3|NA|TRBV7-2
TGTGCCAGCAGCTCCGACACGGACTCTGGAAACACCATATATTTT
CASSSDTDSGNTIYF
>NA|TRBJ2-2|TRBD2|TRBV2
TGTGCCAGCGCACTAGCGGGATCCACCGGGGAGCTGTTTTTT
CASALAGSTGELFF
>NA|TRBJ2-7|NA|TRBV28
TGTGCCAGCAGTTTAATCGGGGATTCCTACGAGCAGTACTTC
CASSLIGDSYEQYF
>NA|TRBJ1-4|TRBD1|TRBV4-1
TGCGCCAGCAGCCAACCAGTACTACCGGGACAGGGGATCCTGTTTTTT
CASSQPVLPGQGILFF